Listed here are 2 T cell receptor beta chains from one sample, sequenced in a study of T-cell memory formation after mild COVID-19. TCRdb re-called the 5' RACE reads through MiXCR, storing one row per CDR3 protein. The table includes fewer than 350,000 distinct CDR3 sequences, 13% to 15% detected once. Source material: PBMCs or a T cell subset sorted from them (not recorded which). These receptor sequences come from a man between 18 and 29 years old who had mild COVID-19 (a few samples of this study predate the infection). Cell type and time point are not known.

This clonotype has more than one count but fewer than ten. J is TRBJ2-3 and V is TRBV4-3, with D uncertain. With 2 bases removed from V and 1 base from J, the gap between germline ends came to 10 bases. CDR3 length equals 15 residues. The germline V gene encodes CDR1 LGHNA and CDR2 YSLEER. CDR3 protein: CASSQKVLGTDTQYF. DNA for the CDR3: TGCGCCAGCAGCCAAAAGGTTCTGGGCACAGATACGCAGTATTTT.

This clonotype has more than one count but fewer than ten. The CDR3 DNA follows: TGCGCCAGCAGTGGGGATAATTCACCCCTCCACTTT. This sequence encodes CASSGDNSPLHF. The chain couples TRBV10-2 to TRBJ1-6; D not resolved. CDR1 and CDR2 (germline): WSHSY, SAAADI. The CDR3 spans 12 residues. V lost 4 bases to trimming and J lost 5 bases, with 3 bases between them.